Listed below are T cell receptor beta chains from one sample, sequenced in a study of cytomegalovirus exposure and HLA in healthy donors. Assay used: immunoSEQ multiplex PCR; TCRdb lists only in-frame clones, some missing. The sample lists around 100,000 clones; roughly 80% were seen once. The sample taken for sequencing was PBMCs. The receptors come from a man aged 30 to 39 in good health and CMV-seropositive. Each CDR3 is given with its conserved first and last residue. Fields, in order: V gene, J gene, clone size, D gene, CDR3 protein, CDR3 DNA. A D gene is named only where the DNA matches it firmly. Expanded clones get a size class; other rows say once, few or many, or leave the size out.

TRBV6-6	TRBJ1-5	NA	TRBD1	CASSGTANQPQHF	TGTGCCAGCAGCGGGACAGCGAATCAGCCCCAGCATTTT
TRBV15	TRBJ2-3	NA	TRBD2	CATSRLLMASGSGGTDTQYF	TGTGCCACCAGCCGACTTCTAATGGCTAGCGGGAGTGGAGGCACAGATACGCAGTATTTT
TRBV21-1	TRBJ2-1	NA	NA	CASSKGLRSPGINEQFF	TGTGCCAGCAGCAAAGGGTTAAGGAGCCCCGGGATCAATGAGCAGTTCTTC
TRBV6-5	TRBJ2-5	NA	TRBD1	CASSSPGTGDQETQYF	TGTGCCAGCAGTTCCCCCGGGACAGGGGACCAAGAGACCCAGTACTTC
TRBV18	TRBJ2-5	NA	TRBD1	CASSPLWDREETQYF	TGTGCCAGCTCACCACTTTGGGACAGGGAAGAGACCCAGTACTTC
TRBV7-2	TRBJ2-3	NA	NA	CASSRGGDTQYF	TGTGCCAGCAGCCGGGGAGGAGATACGCAGTATTTT
TRBV19	TRBJ2-1	NA	TRBD2	CASNPLAGSYNEQFF	TGTGCCAGTAACCCACTAGCGGGATCCTACAATGAGCAGTTCTTC
TRBV4-1	TRBJ2-2	NA	TRBD1	CASSQDTPTGYLTGELFF	TGCGCCAGCAGCCAAGATACCCCGACAGGGTATCTGACCGGGGAGCTGTTTTTT
TRBV28	TRBJ1-6	NA	NA	CASRGQLYNSPLHF	TGTGCCAGCAGGGGGCAGCTTTATAATTCACCCCTCCACTTT
TRBV13	TRBJ1-5	NA	NA	CASSSSRGSLRQPQHF	TGTGCCAGCAGCTCCAGTAGGGGCTCTCTGCGGCAGCCCCAGCATTTT
TRBV7-8	TRBJ2-3	few	NA	CASSSLVGDSDTQYF	TGTGCCAGCAGCTCCCTAGTAGGTGATTCAGATACGCAGTATTTT
TRBV12-5	TRBJ2-5	NA	TRBD2	CASGLARGLAGGFRETQYF	TGTGCTAGTGGTTTGGCAAGAGGGCTAGCGGGAGGTTTTAGGGAGACCCAGTACTTC
TRBV15	TRBJ1-5	NA	NA	CATSSPGERIGNQLQHF	TGTGCCACCAGCAGCCCCGGGGAGAGAATAGGCAATCAGCTCCAGCATTTT
TRBV28	TRBJ1-5	NA	TRBD1	CASRPGTGGKGQPQHF	TGTGCCAGCAGGCCCGGGACAGGGGGCAAAGGGCAGCCCCAGCATTTT
TRBV30	TRBJ2-1	NA	NA	CASFYRGAGEPNEQFF	TGTGCCTCCTTCTACAGGGGGGCGGGGGAACCCAATGAGCAGTTCTTC
TRBV6-5	TRBJ2-2	NA	TRBD1	CASSSPSGTGDRELFF	TGTGCCAGCAGTTCTCCCTCCGGGACAGGGGACCGGGAGCTGTTTTTT
TRBV13	TRBJ2-1	few	TRBD1	CASSFRTGGTNEQFF	TGTGCCAGCAGCTTCCGGACAGGGGGTACGAATGAGCAGTTCTTC